The T cell receptor beta chain under discussion was sequenced for a study of CD8+CD57+ T cells in acquired aplastic anemia. CDR3 and TCR beta VDJ profiling relied on genomic DNA as the template. TCRdb reprocessed the reads via MiXCR and lists one record per CDR3 protein. The repertoire holds around 500,000 distinct CDR3 sequences, with around a third as singletons. An expansion of CD8+CD57+ cells by flow cytometry had been shown in patients chosen for sequencing. The ends lost 4 bases at V and 6 bases at J; junction bases unmatched: 15. Germline assignment: CDR1 DFQATT and CDR2 SNEGSKA (reference sequence). This CDR3 region has 15 residues.

Sequenced material: sorted CD4+, CD8+, or CD8+CD57+ T cells (not recorded which) from PBMCs. This clonotype was sampled from a human donor with aplastic anemia. V usage is TRBV20-1 and J usage is TRBJ2-7, with TRBD2 identical over 7 bases. CDR3: CSATGSDSGALEQYF. The CDR3 DNA reads as TGCAGTGCTACCGGGAGCGACAGCGGGGCTCTCGAGCAGTACTTC.